This T cell receptor beta chain was retrieved from a study of blood T cell repertoires in COVID-19. At the level of the study: Collection of acute and convalescent COVID-19 samples took place in the United States, Italy and Spain. PBMCs, B-cell-depleted T cells, or T cells provided the cDNA or gDNA that made up the material.

V lost 6 bases, J lost 5 bases, and 7 bases stayed unmatched. This CDR3 has 14 residues. Germline V CDR1 and CDR2: SNHLY, FYNNEI. Authors' data handling: Estimation of nucleated cell counts was performed using reference gene primer amplification. Sequenced by immunoSEQ multiplex PCR; TCRdb stores in-frame clones only, minus some. That table furnishes V, J and clone size, whereas the DNA furnished D and trimming. The profile shows roughly 110,000 clones, approximately 83% of them singletons. The V gene is TRBV2, the J gene TRBJ2-7; 10 bases agree with TRBD1. This clonotype was sampled from a woman aged 70-85 years with acute or convalescent COVID-19. Sequenced sample: peripheral blood. The CDR3 DNA follows: TGTGCCAGCAGGGGGGACAGGGGCCTCCACGAGCAGTACTTC. Residues: CASRGDRGLHEQYF.